The 18 T cell receptor beta chains below come from one sample, sequenced in a study of beta chain features in type 1 diabetes. Overall study findings and caveats: TCRB CDR3 length was moderately but significantly reduced in all four CD4+ subsets of Type 1 diabetes patients.

Antigen specificity for these receptors is unknown. What was sequenced were expressed TCRB transcripts, since all of the isolated RNA had been reverse transcribed. This table comes from immunoSEQ multiplex PCR, and its TCRdb copy is limited to in-frame clones, with some not included. The sample contains about 370,000 clones, over 8.5% of which appear only once. The sample taken for sequencing was central memory CD4+ T cells from blood. The receptor source for this set is a young man with type 1 diabetes.

The genes are TRBV14 and TRBJ1-6; D is uncertain. V lost 0 bases and J 10 bases, leaving 13 bases between the germline ends. The germline CDR1 and CDR2 sequences are SGHDN and FVKESK. This CDR3 region has 15 residues. The CDR3 loop is CASSQDFTGWSPLHF. The CDR3 nucleotides are TGTGCCAGCAGCCAAGATTTTACGGGTTGGTCACCCCTCCACTTT.

The chain has TRBV19 and TRBJ2-7; a possible D gene is TRBD1 (5 bases). The V and J ends lost 7 bases and 4 bases respectively, with 14 bases between them. Germline values: CDR1 LNHDA, CDR2 SQIVND (reference sequence). The CDR3 has 13 residues. The CDR3 coding sequence is TGTGCCAGTACAGGGCCTGGGTTTTACGAGCAGTACTTC. It is translated as CASTGPGFYEQYF.

V and J are TRBV12-5 and TRBJ1-2; D is uncertain. The CDR3 has 17 amino acids. CDR1 and CDR2 (germline): LGHNT, FRNRAP. Trimming removed 0 bases from V and 0 bases from J, with 14 bases in between. CDR3 nucleotide sequence: TGTGCTAGTGGTTTGGTCTTTCCCAGGAACTCTAACTATGGCTACACCTTC. Translating it yields CASGLVFPRNSNYGYTF.

The chain couples TRBV28 to TRBJ2-1; D is uncertain. The length of the CDR3 is 16 residues. The V and J ends lost 4 bases and 6 bases respectively, with 19 bases between them. Germline CDR1 and CDR2: MDHEN and SYDVKM. This chain's CDR3 is CASSSQYRYLGNEQFF. The CDR3 bases are TGTGCCAGCAGTTCCCAGTACCGGTATCTAGGCAATGAGCAGTTCTTC.

This clone occurred a few times. The gene calls are TRBV27 and TRBJ2-7; 11 nucleotides match TRBD2. Trimming took 8 bases from V and 3 from J; bases not matched to a gene: 15. This CDR3 has 17 amino acids. Germline V gene lookup returns CDR1 MNHEY and CDR2 SMNVEV (reference sequence). CDR3 region: CASAPGLAAIWVYEQYF. The CDR3 nucleotides read TGTGCCAGCGCCCCGGGACTAGCGGCAATTTGGGTCTACGAGCAGTACTTC.

This clone was observed many times. The chain employs TRBV7-2 and TRBJ2-2; 8 nucleotides line up with TRBD1. The V gene end was trimmed by 2 bases and the J gene end by 4 bases; junction bases not matched to a gene: 6. The CDR3 is 16 amino acids. Per germline, CDR1 SGHTA and CDR2 FQGNSA. CDR3 sequence: CASSLRQGYGTGELFF. CDR3 coding DNA: TGTGCCAGCAGCTTACGACAGGGGTATGGCACCGGGGAGCTGTTTTTT.

This clone was seen repeatedly, ten times or more. The rearrangement joins TRBV27 to TRBJ2-7; 10 bases fit TRBD1. Germline values: CDR1 MNHEY, CDR2 SMNVEV (reference sequence). CDR3 length equals 17 residues. Losses at the gene ends were 4 bases for V and 0 bases for J; bases not matched to a gene: 9. CDR3 sequence: CASSSDSGTGDSYEQYF. DNA for the CDR3: TGTGCCAGCAGTTCCGATTCCGGGACAGGGGACTCCTACGAGCAGTACTTC.

This clone was found many times. The V call is TRBV11-2, the J call TRBJ2-2; D unresolved. V lost 5 bases and J lost 0, with 7 bases in between. CDR1 is SGHAT, CDR2 FQNNGV, per germline. The CDR3 is 14 amino acids. The CDR3 region has the DNA TGTGCCAGCAGCCCTTTGGCGAACACCGGGGAGCTGTTTTTT. Its protein is CASSPLANTGELFF. Variable domain in full (rest from reference TRBV11-2 and TRBJ2-2): EAGVAQSPRYKIIEKRQSVAFWCNPISGHATLYWYQQILGQGPKLLIQFQNNGVVDDSQLPKDRFSAERLKGVDSTLKIQPAKLEDSAVYLCASSPLANTGELFFGEGSRLTVL.

This clone has a count of ten or more. V and J are TRBV6-1 and TRBJ2-7, with D maybe TRBD1 (6 bases). Germline values: CDR1 MNHNS, CDR2 SASEGT. CDR3 size: 17 residues. V lost 3 bases and J 2 bases, leaving 20 bases between the germline ends. The CDR3 region is CASSEGFQGSLTYEQYF. Written as DNA, the CDR3 is TGTGCCAGCAGTGAGGGGTTTCAGGGGAGCCTGACCTACGAGCAGTACTTC.

The chain employs TRBV5-4 and TRBJ2-3, with unresolved D. Germline V gives CDR1 SGHNT, CDR2 YYREEE (reference sequence). This CDR3 is built from 15 residues. The V and J ends lost 0 bases and 0 bases respectively, with 8 bases between them. The CDR3 loop reads CASSLVGPSTDTQYF. The CDR3, as DNA: TGTGCCAGCAGCTTGGTTGGGCCAAGCACAGATACGCAGTATTTT.

The gene calls are TRBV11-2 and TRBJ2-5, with 8 bases aligning to TRBD1. The V gene's germline CDR1 is SGHAT and CDR2 FQNNGV. V dropped 5 bases and J dropped 5; count of bases not matched to a gene: 10. CDR3 length: 15 residues. CDR3 nucleotides: TGTGCCAGCAGCCCCGACAGGGGTGGCGTTGAGACCCAGTACTTC. This gives the protein CASSPDRGGVETQYF.

The V call is TRBV2, the J call TRBJ2-1, with 11 bases identical to TRBD2. CDR3 length: 13 residues. V trimming: 8 bases; J trimming: 9 bases; junction bases outside the gene matches: 6. Germline assignment: CDR1 SNHLY and CDR2 FYNNEI. The CDR3 here is CASSTSGSGEQFF. CDR3 bases: TGTGCCAGCTCTACTAGCGGGAGCGGTGAGCAGTTCTTC.

The chain is built from TRBV9 and TRBJ2-2; D remains ambiguous. Germline CDR1 reads SGDLS; CDR2 reads YYNGEE. V was clipped by 9 bases and J by 1 base, with 10 bases between them. The CDR3 covers 13 residues. CDR3 bases: TGTGCCACTGGTAACTTGAACACCGGGGAGCTGTTTTTT. Its translation is CATGNLNTGELFF.

This clone was detected ten times or more. The chain couples TRBV7-9 to TRBJ1-4; TRBD1 might be the D (5 bases). V lost 0 bases to trimming and J lost 7 bases, with 15 bases between them. The CDR3 consists of 16 residues. Germline V gene lookup returns CDR1 SEHNR and CDR2 FQNEAQ (reference sequence). This CDR3 is CASSLALSGAFEKLFF. CDR3 nucleotide sequence: TGTGCCAGCAGCTTAGCGCTTAGCGGGGCCTTTGAAAAACTGTTTTTT. Together with reference TRBV7-9 and TRBJ1-4, the CDR3 gives the full variable domain: DTGVSQNPRHKITKRGQNVTFRCDPISEHNRLYWYRQTLGQGPEFLTYFQNEAQLEKSRLLSDRFSAERPKGSFSTLEIQRTEQGDSAMYLCASSLALSGAFEKLFFGSGTQLSVL.

This chain connects TRBV18 to TRBJ2-5; D is undetermined. The V and J ends lost 5 bases and 5 bases respectively, with 12 bases between them. CDR3 length: 13 residues. Germline V gene sequence: CDR1 KGHSH, CDR2 LQKENI. Here the CDR3 DNA reads TGTGCCAGCTCAAAAAGTGTACAGGAGACCCAGTACTTC. Encoded protein: CASSKSVQETQYF.

The rearrangement joins TRBV18 to TRBJ1-5; the match to TRBD1 covers 7 bases. The CDR3 has 15 residues. The trim removed 6 bases at V and 3 bases at J, leaving 8 bases unmatched. Germline CDR1 and CDR2: KGHSH and LQKENI. The CDR3 reads CASSSQGFTNQPQHF. The CDR3 region has the DNA TGTGCCAGCTCGTCACAGGGGTTCACCAATCAGCCCCAGCATTTT.

This clone has a handful of counts. One end of the junction fails to match germline, which may point to a read error. The rearrangement links TRBV4-1 to TRBJ1-1; no clear D. The CDR3 covers 15 residues. Germline V gives CDR1 MGHRA, CDR2 YSYEKL. CDR3 sequence reads: CASSQDPGPNTEAFF. Written as DNA, the CDR3 is TGTGCCAGCAGCCAAGATCCCGGACCGAACACTGAAGCTTTCTTT.

The chain employs TRBV18 and TRBJ2-5; 7 positions agree with TRBD2. There are 16 residues in the CDR3. The V gene's germline CDR1 is KGHSH and CDR2 LQKENI. The V segment lost 1 base and the J segment 0 bases; nucleotides outside the gene matches: 5. CDR3 sequence reads: CASSPQSGAYQETQYF. The CDR3 nucleotides read TGTGCCAGCTCACCACAGAGCGGGGCTTACCAAGAGACCCAGTACTTC.